The 7 T cell receptor beta chains given below trace back to one sample, sequenced in a study of CD8 T cells in ankylosing spondylitis. TCRdb processed the 5' RACE reads anew with MiXCR; each CDR3 protein has one entry. Among 200,000 to 250,000 distinct CDR3 sequences, approximately 20% were seen once, and the ten largest hold 40% to 50%. Overall study results and limits: For ankylosing spondylitis blood, a TCR beta motif of about eight highly homologous variants appeared characteristic.

For these TCRs, the target antigens are not known. Sequencing used blood, either unsorted or a sorted T cell fraction (not recorded which). These receptors came from a male donor with ankylosing spondylitis.

This clonotype was seen ten or more times. The V gene is TRBV12-3 or TRBV12-4, the J gene TRBJ2-1; D is uncertain. With 8 bases removed from V and 6 bases from J, the gap between germline ends came to 8 bases. The CDR3 sequence is 11 residues long. In DNA form, the CDR3 reads TGTGCCAGCGGTACTCGCAATGAGCAGTTCTTC. This sequence encodes CASGTRNEQFF.

The genes are TRBV7-8 and TRBJ2-5; D not certain. Germline assignment: CDR1 SGHVS and CDR2 FQNEAQ. The CDR3 totals 13 residues. The V end lost 5 bases, the J end lost 2 bases, and 9 bases lay between the germline ends. CDR3 nucleotide sequence: TGTGCCAGCAGCGAGAACGTTCAAGAGACCCAGTACTTC. Amino acid sequence: CASSENVQETQYF.

This chain joins TRBV13 and TRBJ2-7, with D tentatively TRBD2 (6 bases). The CDR3 totals 15 residues. Per germline, CDR1 PRHDT and CDR2 FYEKMQ (reference sequence). The germline V and J ends were trimmed by 5 bases and 3 bases, with 17 bases remaining between them. The CDR3 DNA is TGTGCCAGCAGCCCCCGCCGGGAGCTGGGCTACGAGCAGTACTTC. Translated: CASSPRRELGYEQYF.

Ten or more counts support this clonotype. The chain links TRBV12-3 or TRBV12-4 to TRBJ1-5, with TRBD1 matching 7 bases. The V and J ends lost 6 bases and 1 base, in that order; junction bases with no gene match: 3. The length of the CDR3 is 14 residues. CDR3 in amino acids: CASSSQGSNQPQHF. The CDR3 coding sequence is TGTGCCAGCAGCTCACAGGGGAGCAATCAGCCCCAGCATTTT.

This chain connects TRBV5-4 to TRBJ1-2; a weak D match, TRBD1 (5 bases). The germline gives CDR1 SGHNT, CDR2 YYREEE (reference sequence). V was trimmed by 0 bases and J by 2 bases, leaving 11 bases between them. The CDR3 spans 15 residues. CDR3 in DNA: TGTGCCAGCAGCTTGGATCTTGGGGGAAACTATGGCTACACCTTC. Translated, it gives CASSLDLGGNYGYTF.

A few counts support this clonotype. The chain carries TRBV12-3 or TRBV12-4 and TRBJ2-5, with 13 bases identical to TRBD2. The V segment lost 6 bases and the J segment 4 bases; nucleotides outside the gene matches: 8. This CDR3 contains 16 residues. The CDR3, as DNA: TGTGCCAGCAGCCTCGGACTAGCGGGAGTTTCAGAGACCCAGTACTTC. It specifies CASSLGLAGVSETQYF.

This clonotype was seen only a few times. The gene calls are TRBV7-9 and TRBJ2-2; tentatively, D is TRBD2 (6 bases). This CDR3 contains 16 residues. Trimming took off 4 bases at V and 5 bases at J, with 17 bases between the two ends. From germline, CDR1 is SEHNR and CDR2 FQNEAQ (reference sequence). The CDR3 sequence: CASSSLRAGRTGELFF. The CDR3, as DNA: TGTGCCAGCAGCTCGCTCCGGGCAGGGAGGACCGGGGAGCTGTTTTTT.